Below, one TCR beta chain is given with its context. Its antigen is unidentified. The entry originates in a study of T cells expressing NK-cell markers. Study background: All TCR beta repertoires analysed originated from sorted CD3+CD56+NKG2C+, CD3+CD56+NKG2C- and CD3+CD56-NKG2C+ T cells. Study findings and constraints: CD8+ T cells in more than five donors included dominant NKG2C+ clonotypes at about 1.0-7.0%. Also leading the CD3+CD56-NKG2C+ fraction in a handful of donors were these clonotypes.

The TCR beta cDNA came from 5'RACE template switching with UMIs. TCRdb re-called the 5' RACE reads; one entry per CDR3 protein, DNA not given. Seen in this sample are 25,000 to 35,000 distinct CDR3 sequences; the ten most common clones hold 50% to 75%. Germline CDR1 DFQATT, CDR2 SNEGSKA (reference sequence). This CDR3 contains 12 residues. This sequence joins TRBV20-1 and TRBJ1-2; the TCRdb D gene call, TRBD1, has no DNA to confirm it. The receptor comes from a woman aged 18 to 75 in good health. Sequencing was done on a sample of blood T cells: a sorted CD56 or NKG2C T cell subset, CD4+ or CD8+ T cells, or bulk PBMC T cells (not recorded which). The CDR3 spells CSATTEFGGYTF.